Each of the 22 T cell receptor beta chains below was sequenced from the same sample in a study of CD4 T cells in relation to SARS-CoV-2 and coronaviruses. The unexposed donors gave CD4+ T cells in about 2010-2019, prior to COVID-19. CD4+ T cells were isolated from the cells after about ten days of culture. These receptors lack a known antigen. Method: immunoSEQ multiplex PCR; TCRdb's copy keeps in-frame clones and lacks some. The table records fewer than 25,000 clones, 77% of them present only once. The sequenced material came from CD4+ T cells from PBMCs, cultured in vitro. These receptors came from a human donor in good health.

The chain carries TRBV30 and TRBJ2-4; D is possibly TRBD2 (6 bases). Trimming took off 2 bases at V and 5 bases at J, with 13 bases between the two ends. Germline CDR1 and CDR2: GTSNPN and SVGIG (reference sequence). The CDR3 extends over 14 amino acids. CDR3: CAWSLFGGQNIQYF. CDR3 DNA: TGTGCCTGGAGTTTATTCGGAGGGCAAAACATTCAGTACTTC.

This clone was observed a handful of times. The chain uses TRBV10-3 and TRBJ1-2; 7 nucleotides match TRBD1. The length of the CDR3 is 14 residues. J was trimmed by 2 bases and V by 10 bases; bases with no gene match: 10. Looked up from germline, CDR1 is ENHRY and CDR2 is SYGVKD. The CDR3 DNA is TGTGCCACAGGGTCGGACAGGCGAAACTATGGCTACACCTTC. This sequence encodes CATGSDRRNYGYTF.

CDR3: CAWSVSWDRMNTGELFF. CDR3 DNA: TGTGCCTGGAGTGTATCATGGGACAGGATGAACACCGGGGAGCTGTTTTTT. The V gene is TRBV30, the J gene TRBJ2-2, with 8 bases identical to TRBD1. V lost 0 bases, J lost 1 base, and 7 bases stayed unmatched. Per germline, CDR1 GTSNPN and CDR2 SVGIG (reference sequence). The length of the CDR3 is 17 residues.

The chain recombines TRBV9 with TRBJ1-5, with no clear D. This CDR3 region has 13 residues. Looked up from germline, CDR1 is SGDLS and CDR2 is YYNGEE. The germline V and J ends were trimmed by 3 bases and 5 bases, with 9 bases remaining between them. This CDR3 reads CASSAHVDQPQHF. CDR3 coding DNA: TGTGCCAGCAGCGCTCACGTAGATCAGCCCCAGCATTTT. The full variable domain, completed using reference TRBV9 and TRBJ1-5, is DSGVTQTPKHLITATGQRVTLRCSPRSGDLSVYWYQQSLDQGLQFLIQYYNGEERAKGNILERFSAQQFPDLHSELNLSSLELGDSALYFCASSAHVDQPQHFGDGTRLSIL.

The rearrangement uses TRBV5-1 and TRBJ1-4; a weak D match, TRBD1 (5 bases). The CDR3 consists of 16 residues. V lost 3 bases to trimming and J lost 0 bases, with 12 bases between them. In germline, CDR1 is SGHRS, CDR2 YFSETQ. CDR3 loop: CASSSTVGATNEKLFF. The CDR3, as DNA: TGCGCCAGCAGCTCGACAGTTGGGGCAACTAATGAAAAACTGTTTTTT.

J is TRBJ1-6 and V is TRBV10-1, with 12 bases fitting TRBD1. CDR3 length equals 17 residues. Germline V gives CDR1 WNHNN, CDR2 SYGVQD (reference sequence). Trimming removed 0 bases from V and 10 bases from J; junction bases left unmatched: 7. Here the CDR3 reads CASSESGTGGPRSPLHF. The CDR3, as DNA: TGCGCCAGCAGTGAGTCTGGGACAGGGGGCCCCAGGTCACCCCTCCACTTT.

V gene TRBV2 combines with J gene TRBJ2-7; 10 bases line up with TRBD2. This CDR3 is 14 amino acids long. The V and J ends lost 8 bases and 7 bases, in that order; junction bases with no gene match: 11. From germline, CDR1 is SNHLY and CDR2 FYNNEI. The CDR3 region is CASGTSGVLKEQYF. The CDR3 DNA is TGTGCCAGCGGAACTAGCGGGGTCCTAAAGGAGCAGTACTTC.

The chain is built from TRBV29-1 and TRBJ2-7, with TRBD1 identical over 8 bases. The CDR3 has 13 amino acids. J was trimmed by 6 bases and V by 3 bases; bases with no gene match: 7. CDR1 and CDR2 from the germline V gene are SQVTM and ANQGSEA. The CDR3 spells CSVDERTGGEQYF. The CDR3 coding sequence is TGCAGCGTTGACGAAAGAACAGGGGGCGAGCAGTACTTC.

This sequence joins TRBV19 and TRBJ2-1; 9 bases are shared with TRBD2. Germline CDR1 LNHDA, CDR2 SQIVND (reference sequence). Germline trimming cut 10 bases from V and 6 bases from J; bases unmatched to any gene: 16. The CDR3 runs 16 residues. CDR3 amino acids: CATTNLGAGGTNEQFF. DNA for the CDR3: TGTGCCACCACAAACCTCGGAGCGGGAGGAACCAATGAGCAGTTCTTC. Filled out from reference TRBV19 and TRBJ2-1, the complete variable domain reads DGGITQSPKYLFRKEGQNVTLSCEQNLNHDAMYWYRQDPGQGLRLIYYSQIVNDFQKGDIAEGYSVSREKKESFPLTVTSAQKNPTAFYLCATTNLGAGGTNEQFFGPGTRLTVL.

The rearrangement links TRBV10-3 to TRBJ2-1; TRBD2 agrees at 10 bases. The germline gives CDR1 ENHRY, CDR2 SYGVKD. The V gene end was trimmed by 9 bases and the J gene end by 7 bases; junction bases not matched to a gene: 12. CDR3 size: 15 residues. The CDR3 region has the DNA TGTGCCATTAGAAAAAGCGGGAGGGCCGGTAATGAGCAGTTCTTC. It encodes CAIRKSGRAGNEQFF.

The J gene is TRBJ2-1, the V gene TRBV19, with 8 bases fitting TRBD2. CDR1 LNHDA and CDR2 SQIVND come from the germline V gene (reference sequence). V was pared by 3 bases and J by 6 bases, with 1 base of the junction left unmatched. The CDR3 covers 13 residues. Here the CDR3 DNA reads TGTGCCAGTAGTATCGGGAGGGCCAATGAGCAGTTCTTC. Translation: CASSIGRANEQFF.

The chain combines TRBV11-2 with TRBJ2-1; D gene unclear. This CDR3 is 14 amino acids long. CDR1 is SGHAT and CDR2 is FQNNGV in the germline V gene. The V and J ends lost 5 bases and 7 bases respectively, with 15 bases between them. In DNA form, the CDR3 reads TGTGCCAGCAGCCACAAGTTACGGACGAATGAGCAGTTCTTC. This encodes CASSHKLRTNEQFF.

The V call is TRBV19, the J call TRBJ2-1; the D gene could be TRBD1 or TRBD2 (6 bases each). The CDR3 length is 16 residues. CDR1 LNHDA and CDR2 SQIVND come from the germline V gene (reference sequence). The V and J ends lost 6 bases and 2 bases respectively, with 17 bases between them. This CDR3 reads CASSLAQGPTYNEQFF. In DNA form, the CDR3 reads TGTGCCAGTAGCCTAGCGCAGGGGCCTACCTACAATGAGCAGTTCTTC. The full variable domain, rest sourced from reference TRBV19 and TRBJ2-1, is DGGITQSPKYLFRKEGQNVTLSCEQNLNHDAMYWYRQDPGQGLRLIYYSQIVNDFQKGDIAEGYSVSREKKESFPLTVTSAQKNPTAFYLCASSLAQGPTYNEQFFGPGTRLTVL.

This clone was seen a handful of times. The rearrangement joins TRBV3-1 (or the pseudogene TRBV3-2) to TRBJ1-2; D is ambiguous. Germline loops: CDR1 LGHDT, CDR2 YNNKEL (reference sequence). V lost 5 bases, J lost 6 bases, and 7 bases lay in between. The CDR3 loop spans 11 amino acids. CDR3 sequence reads: CASSSRNGYTF. Written as DNA, the CDR3 is TGTGCCAGCAGCTCAAGGAATGGCTACACCTTC.

The rearrangement joins TRBV20-1 to TRBJ2-7, with D possibly being TRBD1 (7 bases). Deletions cut 3 bases from V and 3 bases from J, with 18 bases between. CDR3 size: 15 residues. Germline-derived CDR1 and CDR2 are DFQATT and SNEGSKA (reference sequence). CDR3 DNA sequence: TGCAGTGCTAGTTTATCTTGGGGGGACAGCTACGAGCAGTACTTC. Its translation: CSASLSWGDSYEQYF.

The chain links TRBV10-3 to TRBJ2-3; perhaps TRBD1 as D (5 bases). Trimming shortened V by 3 bases and J by 3 bases, and 10 bases separated the two germline ends. The germline V gene encodes CDR1 ENHRY and CDR2 SYGVKD. The CDR3 is 14 residues long. The CDR3 spells CAISDKQETDTQYF. CDR3 DNA sequence: TGTGCCATCAGTGATAAACAGGAGACAGATACGCAGTATTTT.

This rearrangement joins TRBV29-1 to TRBJ2-6; unclear D gene. Germline V gives CDR1 SQVTM, CDR2 ANQGSEA. V lost 3 bases and J lost 4, with 7 bases in between. The CDR3 covers 13 residues. In DNA form, the CDR3 reads TGCAGCGTTGATGTTTCGGGGGCCAACGTCCTGACTTTC. Protein: CSVDVSGANVLTF.

The V call is TRBV2, the J call TRBJ1-5; maybe TRBD1 (5 bases). Trimming left V 10 bases short and J 3 bases short, with 16 bases between. Germline V gives CDR1 SNHLY, CDR2 FYNNEI. This CDR3 is built from 14 residues. The CDR3 DNA reads TGTGCCACCTCTGACAGAGCTAACAATCAGCCCCAGCATTTT. This codes for CATSDRANNQPQHF.

The chain is built from TRBV7-3 and TRBJ2-3, with 8 bases lining up with TRBD2. This CDR3 is built from 14 residues. Per the germline V gene, CDR1 is SGHTA and CDR2 is FQGTGA. The V segment lost 3 bases and the J segment 8 bases; nucleotides outside the gene matches: 7. The CDR3 spells CASSFTGGPGTQYF. The CDR3 nucleotides read TGTGCCAGCAGCTTCACGGGAGGGCCAGGTACGCAGTATTTT.

The chain recombines TRBV27 with TRBJ2-1; 11 positions agree with TRBD2. The CDR3 runs 18 residues. From germline, CDR1 is MNHEY and CDR2 SMNVEV (reference sequence). The trim removed 5 bases at V and 4 bases at J, leaving 13 bases unmatched. The DNA for the CDR3 is TGTGCCAGCAGTCCCCCGCTAGCGGGGGGAACACTTTACAATGAGCAGTTCTTC. This encodes CASSPPLAGGTLYNEQFF.

The V call is TRBV6-4, the J call TRBJ2-7, with D possibly matching TRBD2 (5 bases). Germline CDR1 MRHNA, CDR2 SNTAGT. This CDR3 contains 15 residues. The ends were cut back, 7 bases at V and 2 bases at J, with 18 bases in the middle. CDR3 residues: CASTQRAATPYEQYF. DNA of the CDR3: TGTGCCAGCACCCAGAGGGCCGCTACCCCCTACGAGCAGTACTTC.

V gene TRBV5-1 combines with J gene TRBJ1-6; unclear D gene. The CDR3 consists of 15 residues. From germline, CDR1 is SGHRS and CDR2 YFSETQ. Trimming took 0 bases from V and 5 from J, leaving 9 bases between them. This CDR3 reads CASSLGAADNSPLHF. The CDR3 coding sequence is TGCGCCAGCAGCTTGGGAGCGGCAGATAATTCACCCCTCCACTTT. Looking up the rest from reference TRBV5-1 and TRBJ1-6 gives the full variable domain: KAGVTQTPRYLIKTRGQQVTLSCSPISGHRSVSWYQQTPGQGLQFLFEYFSETQRNKGNFPGRFSGRQFSNSRSEMNVSTLELGDSALYLCASSLGAADNSPLHFGNGTRLTVT.